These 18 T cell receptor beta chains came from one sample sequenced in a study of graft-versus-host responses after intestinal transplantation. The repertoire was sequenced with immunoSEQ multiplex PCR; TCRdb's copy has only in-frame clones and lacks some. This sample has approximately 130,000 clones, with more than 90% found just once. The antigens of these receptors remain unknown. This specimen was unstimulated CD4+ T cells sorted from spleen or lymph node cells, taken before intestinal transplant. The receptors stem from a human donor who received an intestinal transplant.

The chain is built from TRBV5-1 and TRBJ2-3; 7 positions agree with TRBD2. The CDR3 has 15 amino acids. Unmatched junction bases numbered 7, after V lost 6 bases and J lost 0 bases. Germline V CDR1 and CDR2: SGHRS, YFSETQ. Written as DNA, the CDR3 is TGCGCCAGCACCCCCCCAGCGGGGAGCACAGATACGCAGTATTTT. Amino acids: CASTPPAGSTDTQYF.

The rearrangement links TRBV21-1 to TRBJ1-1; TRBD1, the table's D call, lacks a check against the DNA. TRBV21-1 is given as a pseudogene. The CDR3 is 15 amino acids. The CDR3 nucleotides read TGTGCCAGCAGCAAAGAGGAGGGGGCGAACACTGAAGCTTTCTTT. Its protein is CASSKEEGANTEAFF.

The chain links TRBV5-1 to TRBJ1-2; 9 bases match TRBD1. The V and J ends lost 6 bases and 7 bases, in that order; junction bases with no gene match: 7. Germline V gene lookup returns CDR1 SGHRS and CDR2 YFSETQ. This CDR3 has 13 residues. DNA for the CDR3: TGCGCCAGCACCCCGGGACAGGGTGGTGGCTACACCTTC. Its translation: CASTPGQGGGYTF.

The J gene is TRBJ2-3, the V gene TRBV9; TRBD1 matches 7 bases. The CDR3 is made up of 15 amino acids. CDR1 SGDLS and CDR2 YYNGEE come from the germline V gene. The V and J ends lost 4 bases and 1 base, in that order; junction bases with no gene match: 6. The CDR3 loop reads CASSPRQGGTDTQYF. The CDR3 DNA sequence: TGTGCCAGCAGCCCCCGACAGGGCGGCACAGATACGCAGTATTTT.

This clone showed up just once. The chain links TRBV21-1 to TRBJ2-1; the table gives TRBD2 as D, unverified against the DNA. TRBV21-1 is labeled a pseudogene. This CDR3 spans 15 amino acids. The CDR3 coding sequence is TGTGCCAGCAGCAATCTTAGGGACTCGGTGGGAGAGCAGTTCTTC. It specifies CASSNLRDSVGEQFF.

In nucleotides, the CDR3 is TGCAGCGTTGAGGGGCGACTCACAGATACGCAGTATTTT. Amino acid sequence: CSVEGRLTDTQYF. The chain links TRBV29-1 to TRBJ2-3; perhaps TRBD1 as D (5 bases). The V end lost 3 bases, the J end lost 2 bases, and 9 bases lay between the germline ends. CDR3 length: 13 residues. CDR1 and CDR2 from the germline V gene are SQVTM and ANQGSEA.

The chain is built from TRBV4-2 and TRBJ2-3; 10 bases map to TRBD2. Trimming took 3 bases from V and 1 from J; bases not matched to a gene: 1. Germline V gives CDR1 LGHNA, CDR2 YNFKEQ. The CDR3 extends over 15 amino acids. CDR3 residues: CASSQSGGGTDTQYF. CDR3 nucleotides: TGTGCCAGCAGCCAGAGCGGGGGGGGCACAGATACGCAGTATTTT.

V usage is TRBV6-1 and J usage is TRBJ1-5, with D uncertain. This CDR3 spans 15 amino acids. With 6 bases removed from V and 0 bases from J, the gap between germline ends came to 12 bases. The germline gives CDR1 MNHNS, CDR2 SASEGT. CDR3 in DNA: TGTGCCAGCAGAGGACCGAACTATAGCAATCAGCCCCAGCATTTT. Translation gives CASRGPNYSNQPQHF.

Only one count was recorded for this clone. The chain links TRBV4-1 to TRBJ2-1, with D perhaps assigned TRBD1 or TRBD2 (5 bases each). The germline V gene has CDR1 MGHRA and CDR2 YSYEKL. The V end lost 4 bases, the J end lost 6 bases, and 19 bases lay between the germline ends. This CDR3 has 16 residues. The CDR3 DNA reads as TGCGCCAGCAGCCCCGTCGGGGCTCCTACCTTCAATGAGCAGTTCTTC. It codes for CASSPVGAPTFNEQFF.

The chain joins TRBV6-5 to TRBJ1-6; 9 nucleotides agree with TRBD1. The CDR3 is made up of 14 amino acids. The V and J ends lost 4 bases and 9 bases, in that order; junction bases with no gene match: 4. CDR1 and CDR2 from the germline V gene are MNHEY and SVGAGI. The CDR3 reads CASSSGTGPSPLHF. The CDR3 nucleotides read TGTGCCAGCAGTTCCGGGACAGGGCCTTCACCCCTCCACTTT.

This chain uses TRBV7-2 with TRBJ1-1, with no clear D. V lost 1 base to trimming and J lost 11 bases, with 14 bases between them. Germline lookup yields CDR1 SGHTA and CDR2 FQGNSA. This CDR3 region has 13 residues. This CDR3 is CASSLVVNTGAFF. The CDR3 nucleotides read TGTGCCAGCAGCTTAGTGGTAAATACTGGGGCTTTCTTT.

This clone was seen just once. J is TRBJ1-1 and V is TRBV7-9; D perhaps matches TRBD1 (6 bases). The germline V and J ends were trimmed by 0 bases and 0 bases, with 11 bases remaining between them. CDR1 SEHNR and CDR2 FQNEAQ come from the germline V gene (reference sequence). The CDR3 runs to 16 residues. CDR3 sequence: CASSLAGAGMNTEAFF. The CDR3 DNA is TGTGCCAGCAGCTTAGCGGGGGCAGGAATGAACACTGAAGCTTTCTTT.

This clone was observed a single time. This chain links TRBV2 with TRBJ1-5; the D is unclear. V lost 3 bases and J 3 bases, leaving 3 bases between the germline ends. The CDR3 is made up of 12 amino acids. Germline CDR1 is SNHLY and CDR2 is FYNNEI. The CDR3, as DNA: TGTGCCAGCAGTGACATCAATCAGCCCCAGCATTTT. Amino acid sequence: CASSDINQPQHF. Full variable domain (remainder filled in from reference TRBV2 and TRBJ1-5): EPEVTQTPSHQVTQMGQEVILRCVPISNHLYFYWYRQILGQKVEFLVSFYNNEISEKSEIFDDQFSVERPDGSNFTLKIRSTKLEDSAMYFCASSDINQPQHFGDGTRLSIL.

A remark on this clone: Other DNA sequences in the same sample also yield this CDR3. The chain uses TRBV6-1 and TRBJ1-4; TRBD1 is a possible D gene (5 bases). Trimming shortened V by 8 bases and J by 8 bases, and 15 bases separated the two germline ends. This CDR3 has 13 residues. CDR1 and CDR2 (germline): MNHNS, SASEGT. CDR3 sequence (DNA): TGTGCCAGCCGCGGGACGGGGAAAGAAAAACTGTTTTTT. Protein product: CASRGTGKEKLFF.

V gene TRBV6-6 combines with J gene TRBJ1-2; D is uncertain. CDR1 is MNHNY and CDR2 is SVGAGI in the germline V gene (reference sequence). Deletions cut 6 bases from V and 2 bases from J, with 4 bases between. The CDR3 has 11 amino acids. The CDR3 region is CASRQNYGYTF. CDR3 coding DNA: TGTGCCAGCAGACAGAACTATGGCTACACCTTC.

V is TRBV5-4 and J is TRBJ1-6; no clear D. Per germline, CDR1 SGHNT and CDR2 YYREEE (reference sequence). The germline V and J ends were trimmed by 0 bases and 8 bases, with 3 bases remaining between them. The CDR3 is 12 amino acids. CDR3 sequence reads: CASSLADSPLHF. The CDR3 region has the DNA TGTGCCAGCAGCTTGGCCGATTCACCCCTCCACTTT.

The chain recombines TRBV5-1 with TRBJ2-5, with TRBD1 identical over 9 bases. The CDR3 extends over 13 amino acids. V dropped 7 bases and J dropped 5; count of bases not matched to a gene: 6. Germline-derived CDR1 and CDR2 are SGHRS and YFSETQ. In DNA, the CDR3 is TGCGCCAGCCAAACAGGGGGCGGGGAGACCCAGTACTTC. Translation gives CASQTGGGETQYF.

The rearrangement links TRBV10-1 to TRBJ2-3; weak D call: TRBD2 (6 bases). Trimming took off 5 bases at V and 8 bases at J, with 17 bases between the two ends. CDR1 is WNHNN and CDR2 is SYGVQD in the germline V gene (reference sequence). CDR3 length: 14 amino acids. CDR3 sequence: CASSLGGGVVTQYF. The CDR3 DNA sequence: TGCGCCAGCAGTCTTGGTGGCGGGGTCGTTACGCAGTATTTT.